This T cell receptor (beta chain) came from a study of PD-1 blockade in classical Hodgkin lymphoma. Assay used: immunoSEQ multiplex PCR; TCRdb lists only in-frame clones, some missing. The sample lists roughly 60,000 clones; around nine tenths were seen once. After autologous stem cell transplantation all patients relapsed, and prior brentuximab vedotin exposure differed between cohorts. Regarding the study as a whole: Exclusion was applied to patients who started nivolumab under 1 year after ASCT.

Of note for this clone: Antigen specificity is unknown.

V shed 0 bases, J shed 2 bases, and the junction held 15 bases outside the gene matches. CDR1 and CDR2 (germline): SGHRS, YFSETQ. CDR3 size: 19 residues. The sequenced sample was peripheral blood mononuclear cells (PBMCs), obtained at baseline. The chain links TRBV5-1 to TRBJ2-3; 7 bases fit TRBD2. This receptor was identified in a human donor with classical Hodgkin lymphoma. The CDR3 protein is CASSLAFRASSGDTDTQYF. In DNA, the CDR3 is TGCGCCAGCAGCTTGGCCTTTAGGGCGTCTAGCGGAGACACAGATACGCAGTATTTT.